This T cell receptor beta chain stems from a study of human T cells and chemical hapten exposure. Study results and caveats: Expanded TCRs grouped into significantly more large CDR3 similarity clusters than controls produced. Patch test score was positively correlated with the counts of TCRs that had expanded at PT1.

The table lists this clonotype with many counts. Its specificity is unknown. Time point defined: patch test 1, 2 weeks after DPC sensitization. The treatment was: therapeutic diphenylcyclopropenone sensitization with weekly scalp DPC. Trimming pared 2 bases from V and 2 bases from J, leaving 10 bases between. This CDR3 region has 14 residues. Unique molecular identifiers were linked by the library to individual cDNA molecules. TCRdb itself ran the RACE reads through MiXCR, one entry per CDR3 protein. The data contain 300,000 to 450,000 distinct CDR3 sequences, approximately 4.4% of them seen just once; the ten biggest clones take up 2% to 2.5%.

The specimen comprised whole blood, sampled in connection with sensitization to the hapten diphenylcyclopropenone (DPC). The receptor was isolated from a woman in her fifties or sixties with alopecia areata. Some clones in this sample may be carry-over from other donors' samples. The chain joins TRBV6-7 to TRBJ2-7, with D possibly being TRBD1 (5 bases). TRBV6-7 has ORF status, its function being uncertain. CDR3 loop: CASSYRGLTYEQYF. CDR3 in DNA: TGTGCCAGCAGTTACAGGGGCCTCACCTACGAGCAGTACTTC.